This T cell receptor (beta chain) was profiled in a study of esophageal squamous cell carcinoma under preoperative chemotherapy. Trimming removed 10 bases at V and 12 bases at J, with 28 bases between. The CDR3 is 15 amino acids. Germline-derived CDR1 and CDR2 are SGHTA and FQGNSA. Specified time point: before preoperative PTX-NDP chemotherapy. TCRdb fed the PCR reads into MiXCR, producing one record per CDR3 protein. The sample records about 16,000 distinct CDR3 sequences, approximately 48% being singletons. The receptor's source is a human donor with esophageal squamous cell carcinoma. The donor label of this sample is uncertain. This sequence joins TRBV7-2 and TRBJ2-4; possible D gene TRBD2, 6 bases. The biological material was taken from a patient given preoperative chemotherapy. In nucleotides, the CDR3 is TGTGCCACGGGCCAGGAGGGACGAGCCAAAGACACTCAGTACTTC. This gives the protein CATGQEGRAKDTQYF.